These T cell receptor beta chains were read from a single sample in a study of somatic mutations in cytotoxic T cells in rheumatoid arthritis. This table comes from immunoSEQ multiplex PCR, and its TCRdb copy is limited to in-frame clones, with some not included. The data show under 5,000 clones, more than 85% seen once. What was sequenced was CD8+ T cells sorted from blood. These receptors were obtained from a woman aged 45 to 65 with rheumatoid arthritis. CDR3s include the opening cysteine and the closing phenylalanine or tryptophan. Each record gives: D gene, J gene, clone size, V gene, CDR3 protein, CDR3 DNA. A D gene is named only where the DNA matches it firmly. Clone size, where shown, is once, few, many, or a class for clones that have expanded.

D gene: TRBD1
J gene: TRBJ1-2
clone size: -
V gene: TRBV7-3
CDR3 protein: CASSSLPTGGYGYTF
CDR3 DNA: TGTGCCAGCAGCTCCCTCCCGACAGGGGGATATGGCTACACCTTC

D gene: TRBD1
J gene: TRBJ1-1
clone size: once
V gene: TRBV7-6
CDR3 protein: CASSYGPGTGDRNTEAFF
CDR3 DNA: TGTGCCAGCAGCTACGGTCCGGGGACAGGGGATAGGAACACTGAAGCTTTCTTT

D gene: TRBD2
J gene: TRBJ2-1
clone size: -
V gene: TRBV5-1
CDR3 protein: CASSLGTSGPFSEQFF
CDR3 DNA: TGCGCCAGCAGCTTAGGGACTAGCGGGCCCTTCAGCGAGCAGTTCTTC

D gene: -
J gene: TRBJ1-2
clone size: -
V gene: TRBV2
CDR3 protein: CASETINYGYTF
CDR3 DNA: TGTGCCAGCGAGACAATTAACTATGGCTACACCTTC

D gene: TRBD1
J gene: TRBJ2-7
clone size: -
V gene: TRBV2
CDR3 protein: CASSEQGGAVQYF
CDR3 DNA: TGTGCCAGCAGTGAACAAGGGGGCGCGGTGCAGTACTTC

D gene: -
J gene: TRBJ1-6
clone size: -
V gene: TRBV6-1
CDR3 protein: CASNESPLHF
CDR3 DNA: TGTGCCAGCAACGAGTCCCCCCTCCACTTT

D gene: TRBD2
J gene: TRBJ2-1
clone size: -
V gene: TRBV9
CDR3 protein: CASSVTSGGHFEQFF
CDR3 DNA: TGTGCCAGCAGCGTGACTAGCGGGGGGCATTTTGAGCAGTTCTTC

D gene: TRBD2
J gene: TRBJ2-3
clone size: -
V gene: TRBV25-1
CDR3 protein: CASHLSGGTDTQYF
CDR3 DNA: TGTGCCAGCCACCTGAGCGGGGGCACAGATACGCAGTATTTT

D gene: -
J gene: TRBJ1-5
clone size: -
V gene: TRBV28
CDR3 protein: CASSLGSTGGNQPQHF
CDR3 DNA: TGTGCCAGCAGTTTAGGGTCGACCGGGGGCAATCAGCCCCAGCATTTT

D gene: -
J gene: TRBJ2-1
clone size: -
V gene: TRBV5-6
CDR3 protein: CASSLVEGYNEQFF
CDR3 DNA: TGTGCCAGCAGCTTGGTGGAGGGTTACAATGAGCAGTTCTTC

D gene: -
J gene: TRBJ2-7
clone size: -
V gene: TRBV29-1
CDR3 protein: CSVEEWGGDHYEQYF
CDR3 DNA: TGCAGCGTTGAAGAGTGGGGGGGCGACCACTACGAGCAGTACTTC

D gene: -
J gene: TRBJ1-1
clone size: -
V gene: TRBV19
CDR3 protein: CASAQGNTEAFF
CDR3 DNA: TGTGCCAGTGCCCAGGGGAACACTGAAGCTTTCTTT

D gene: TRBD1
J gene: TRBJ2-7
clone size: -
V gene: TRBV11-2
CDR3 protein: CASSNLRDRGFHEQYF
CDR3 DNA: TGTGCCAGCAGCAACCTCCGGGACAGGGGTTTCCACGAGCAGTACTTC

D gene: -
J gene: TRBJ1-2
clone size: -
V gene: TRBV27
CDR3 protein: CASSFSGSNGYTF
CDR3 DNA: TGTGCCAGCAGTTTTTCAGGGTCGAATGGCTACACCTTC

D gene: -
J gene: TRBJ1-2
clone size: once
V gene: TRBV19
CDR3 protein: CASSMSQSYGYTF
CDR3 DNA: TGTGCCAGTAGTATGTCACAGTCCTATGGCTACACCTTC

D gene: -
J gene: TRBJ2-2
clone size: -
V gene: TRBV5-1
CDR3 protein: CASSLDSYANTGELFF
CDR3 DNA: TGCGCCAGCAGCTTGGACAGCTACGCGAACACCGGGGAGCTGTTTTTT

D gene: -
J gene: TRBJ1-2
clone size: -
V gene: TRBV7-7
CDR3 protein: CASSLEGGGANGYTF
CDR3 DNA: TGTGCCAGCAGCCTAGAGGGGGGGGGAGCGAATGGCTACACCTTC

D gene: -
J gene: TRBJ2-7
clone size: -
V gene: TRBV27
CDR3 protein: CASSNTGLTYEQYF
CDR3 DNA: TGTGCCAGCAGTAACACGGGACTTACCTACGAGCAGTACTTC

D gene: -
J gene: TRBJ1-1
clone size: -
V gene: TRBV10-3
CDR3 protein: CAISESKQLMNTEAFF
CDR3 DNA: TGTGCCATCAGTGAGTCGAAACAGCTAATGAACACTGAAGCTTTCTTT

D gene: -
J gene: TRBJ2-4
clone size: -
V gene: TRBV20-1
CDR3 protein: CSATLGSGQYF
CDR3 DNA: TGCAGTGCGACCCTGGGTTCGGGTCAGTACTTC

D gene: TRBD1
J gene: TRBJ2-7
clone size: once
V gene: TRBV11-3
CDR3 protein: CASRRPGQGSYEQYF
CDR3 DNA: TGTGCCAGCAGGCGACCGGGACAGGGCTCCTACGAGCAGTACTTC

D gene: TRBD2
J gene: TRBJ2-1
clone size: -
V gene: TRBV7-3
CDR3 protein: CASSLVAGLGNEQFF
CDR3 DNA: TGTGCCAGCAGCTTGGTAGCGGGGTTGGGGAATGAGCAGTTCTTC

D gene: -
J gene: TRBJ1-2
clone size: once
V gene: TRBV5-6
CDR3 protein: CASRTETNYGYTF
CDR3 DNA: TGTGCCAGCAGGACGGAGACTAACTATGGCTACACCTTC

D gene: -
J gene: TRBJ1-2
clone size: -
V gene: TRBV5-8
CDR3 protein: CASSLVAELNYGYTF
CDR3 DNA: TGTGCCAGCAGCTTGGTGGCGGAACTTAACTATGGCTACACCTTC

D gene: -
J gene: TRBJ2-3
clone size: -
V gene: TRBV6-4
CDR3 protein: CASKGRGGSADTQYF
CDR3 DNA: TGTGCCAGCAAAGGGAGGGGGGGCTCGGCAGATACGCAGTATTTT

D gene: TRBD1
J gene: TRBJ1-2
clone size: -
V gene: TRBV6-5
CDR3 protein: CASSSTGRYGYTF
CDR3 DNA: TGTGCCAGCAGCTCGACAGGGCGCTATGGCTACACCTTC

D gene: -
J gene: TRBJ2-7
clone size: -
V gene: TRBV5-4
CDR3 protein: CASSLKAGAHEQYF
CDR3 DNA: TGTGCCAGCAGCTTAAAAGCAGGGGCGCACGAGCAGTACTTC

D gene: -
J gene: TRBJ1-2
clone size: -
V gene: TRBV29-1
CDR3 protein: CSVEDGLYGYTF
CDR3 DNA: TGCAGCGTTGAAGACGGTCTCTATGGCTACACCTTC

D gene: -
J gene: TRBJ2-2
clone size: -
V gene: TRBV19
CDR3 protein: CASSILRGIVTGELFF
CDR3 DNA: TGTGCCAGTAGTATTCTCCGGGGAATCGTCACCGGGGAGCTGTTTTTT

D gene: -
J gene: TRBJ2-2
clone size: -
V gene: TRBV27
CDR3 protein: CASSPLATGELFF
CDR3 DNA: TGTGCCAGCAGCCCCCTGGCCACCGGGGAGCTGTTTTTT

D gene: TRBD2
J gene: TRBJ2-1
clone size: -
V gene: TRBV19
CDR3 protein: CASSIGLAGVSSYNEQFF
CDR3 DNA: TGTGCCAGTAGTATAGGACTAGCGGGGGTTAGCTCCTACAATGAGCAGTTCTTC

D gene: -
J gene: TRBJ2-3
clone size: -
V gene: TRBV15
CDR3 protein: CATSRLARGTDTQYF
CDR3 DNA: TGTGCCACCAGCAGACTAGCGAGGGGCACAGATACGCAGTATTTT

D gene: TRBD1
J gene: TRBJ1-4
clone size: -
V gene: TRBV11-2
CDR3 protein: CASSLGDRITNEKLFF
CDR3 DNA: TGTGCCAGCAGCTTAGGGGACAGGATAACTAATGAAAAACTGTTTTTT

D gene: TRBD1
J gene: TRBJ1-2
clone size: -
V gene: TRBV5-4
CDR3 protein: CASSLGDTGGYGYTF
CDR3 DNA: TGTGCCAGCAGCTTGGGGGATACAGGGGGCTATGGCTACACCTTC

D gene: -
J gene: TRBJ1-6
clone size: -
V gene: TRBV6-1
CDR3 protein: CASSELRGQSNSPLHF
CDR3 DNA: TGTGCCAGCAGTGAATTGAGAGGTCAGTCAAATTCACCCCTCCACTTT

D gene: -
J gene: TRBJ1-3
clone size: large
V gene: TRBV30
CDR3 protein: CAWSVGHGNTIYF
CDR3 DNA: TGTGCCTGGAGTGTAGGACACGGAAACACCATATATTTT

D gene: TRBD1
J gene: TRBJ1-2
clone size: -
V gene: TRBV7-9
CDR3 protein: CASSDTQTGYYGYTF
CDR3 DNA: TGTGCCAGCAGCGATACCCAGACAGGGTACTATGGCTACACCTTC

D gene: TRBD1
J gene: TRBJ2-5
clone size: once
V gene: TRBV27
CDR3 protein: CASSPPGGEGETQYF
CDR3 DNA: TGTGCCAGCAGTCCCCCAGGGGGCGAGGGGGAGACCCAGTACTTC

D gene: -
J gene: TRBJ1-4
clone size: -
V gene: TRBV13
CDR3 protein: CASSPRATNEKLFF
CDR3 DNA: TGTGCCAGCAGCCCCAGGGCCACTAATGAAAAACTGTTTTTT

D gene: -
J gene: TRBJ1-1
clone size: -
V gene: TRBV21-1
CDR3 protein: CASSKFDRRNTEAFF
CDR3 DNA: TGTGCCAGCAGCAAATTCGACAGGAGGAACACTGAAGCTTTCTTT

D gene: TRBD1
J gene: TRBJ1-6
clone size: -
V gene: TRBV7-9
CDR3 protein: CASSPGQSNSPLHF
CDR3 DNA: TGTGCCAGCAGCCCGGGACAGAGTAATTCACCCCTCCACTTT

D gene: TRBD1
J gene: TRBJ2-5
clone size: -
V gene: TRBV6-5
CDR3 protein: CASSYYKGAWETQYF
CDR3 DNA: TGTGCCAGCAGTTACTATAAGGGGGCATGGGAGACCCAGTACTTC

D gene: TRBD1
J gene: TRBJ2-1
clone size: -
V gene: TRBV27
CDR3 protein: CASTWGAGGRTSEQFF
CDR3 DNA: TGTGCCAGCACCTGGGGGGCAGGGGGCAGGACGAGTGAGCAGTTCTTC

D gene: -
J gene: TRBJ1-1
clone size: -
V gene: TRBV6-1
CDR3 protein: CASSVWASSDTEAFF
CDR3 DNA: TGTGCCAGCAGTGTTTGGGCATCCAGTGACACTGAAGCTTTCTTT

D gene: TRBD2
J gene: TRBJ2-7
clone size: -
V gene: TRBV29-1
CDR3 protein: CSVNGGGYEQYF
CDR3 DNA: TGCAGCGTTAATGGGGGGGGCTACGAGCAGTACTTC

D gene: -
J gene: TRBJ1-3
clone size: -
V gene: TRBV28
CDR3 protein: CASSAGAGNTIYF
CDR3 DNA: TGTGCCAGCTCAGCAGGGGCGGGAAACACCATATATTTT

D gene: -
J gene: TRBJ2-3
clone size: few
V gene: TRBV5-1
CDR3 protein: CASTPVAAQDTQYF
CDR3 DNA: TGCGCCAGCACACCGGTCGCTGCCCAAGATACGCAGTATTTT

D gene: -
J gene: TRBJ1-2
clone size: -
V gene: TRBV10-2
CDR3 protein: CASSESLAAINYGYTF
CDR3 DNA: TGCGCCAGCAGTGAGTCGTTGGCGGCCATTAACTATGGCTACACCTTC